The subject of this entry is one T cell receptor (beta chain). Its antigen is as yet unknown. The primer mix had 60 Vbeta and 13 Jbeta primers. Clones were read by immunoSEQ multiplex PCR, and TCRdb kept only the in-frame ones, dropping some. The data contain 150,000 to 200,000 clones, roughly 79% of them singletons. In germline, CDR1 is SEHNR, CDR2 FQNEAQ (reference sequence). The CDR3 has 16 residues. Trimming cost V 4 bases and J 2 bases; bases outside gene matches: 7. The data belong to a study of cytomegalovirus exposure and HLA in healthy donors. General study points: Among TCR beta chains, those listed as cytomegalovirus-associated numbered over 150. In an earlier analysis, most TCR beta V segments were productive about 87% or about 30% of the time.

The TCR was taken from a woman aged 45 to 65 in good health and CMV-seropositive. The chain carries TRBV7-9 and TRBJ2-5; 10 bases are shared with TRBD1. Sequenced material: PBMCs. CDR3 nucleotides: TGTGCCAGCAGCTCACCAGACAGGGGGCGACAAGAGACCCAGTACTTC. It is translated as CASSSPDRGRQETQYF.